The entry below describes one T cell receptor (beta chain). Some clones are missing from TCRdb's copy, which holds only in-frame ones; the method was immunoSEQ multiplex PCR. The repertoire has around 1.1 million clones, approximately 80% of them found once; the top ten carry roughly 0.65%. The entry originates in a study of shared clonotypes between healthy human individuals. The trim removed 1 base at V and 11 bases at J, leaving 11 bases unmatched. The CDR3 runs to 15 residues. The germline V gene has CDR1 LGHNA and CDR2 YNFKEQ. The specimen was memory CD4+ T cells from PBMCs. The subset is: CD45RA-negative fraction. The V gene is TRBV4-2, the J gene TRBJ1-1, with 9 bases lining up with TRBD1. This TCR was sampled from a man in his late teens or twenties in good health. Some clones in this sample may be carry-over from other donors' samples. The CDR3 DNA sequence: TGTGCCAGCAGCCAAGTCATACAGGGGGCCCCGGGGGCTTTCTTT. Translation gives CASSQVIQGAPGAFF.